The 21 T cell receptor beta chains below come from one sample, sequenced in a study of blood T cell repertoires in COVID-19. Sequenced by immunoSEQ multiplex PCR; TCRdb stores in-frame clones only, minus some. This sample has hundreds of thousands of clones, with 85% to 90% found just once. The sequencing input was PBMCs or T cells enriched from blood (not recorded which). Every receptor here comes from a woman between 18 and 30 years old who had recovered from COVID-19.

The V call is TRBV7-6, the J call TRBJ2-7; 9 nucleotides agree with TRBD1. This CDR3 comprises 15 residues. Germline-derived CDR1 and CDR2 are SGHVS and FNYEAQ. Germline trimming cut 1 base from V and 4 bases from J; bases unmatched to any gene: 5. The CDR3 region is CASSLGGTGRYEQYF. The DNA of the CDR3 is TGTGCCAGCAGCTTAGGCGGGACAGGGCGGTACGAGCAGTACTTC.

The V call is TRBV6-5, the J call TRBJ1-4; TRBD1 matches at 7 bases. This CDR3 is 15 amino acids long. V gave up 6 bases and J gave up 0 bases; unmatched junction bases: 4. CDR1 and CDR2 (germline): MNHEY, SVGAGI. The CDR3, as DNA: TGTGCCAGCAGGGGGACAGCTACAACTAATGAAAAACTGTTTTTT. Translating it yields CASRGTATTNEKLFF.

The chain carries TRBV13 and TRBJ2-1, with D possibly being TRBD2 (6 bases). V lost 4 bases, J lost 3 bases, and 16 bases lay in between. The CDR3 runs 16 residues. CDR1 is PRHDT and CDR2 is FYEKMQ in the germline V gene (reference sequence). The CDR3 loop reads CASSSVGGNLYNEQFF. In DNA form, the CDR3 reads TGTGCCAGCAGCTCTGTTGGCGGGAATCTCTACAATGAGCAGTTCTTC.

The chain recombines TRBV7-9 with TRBJ2-3; 10 bases are shared with TRBD1. Germline CDR1 SEHNR, CDR2 FQNEAQ (reference sequence). Trimming took 5 bases from V and 3 from J; bases not matched to a gene: 2. The CDR3 has 14 residues. The CDR3, as DNA: TGTGCCAGCAGCACGGGACAGGGGACAGATACGCAGTATTTT. Translated: CASSTGQGTDTQYF.

The chain joins TRBV5-1 to TRBJ2-5; perhaps TRBD2 as D (5 bases). The length of the CDR3 is 14 residues. CDR1 is SGHRS and CDR2 is YFSETQ in the germline V gene. The V end lost 0 bases, the J end lost 3 bases, and 9 bases lay between the germline ends. In DNA, the CDR3 is TGCGCCAGCAGCTTGGGCGGGTACGAAGAGACCCAGTACTTC. It codes for CASSLGGYEETQYF.

In this sample, this clone turned up a few times. This sequence joins TRBV10-3 and TRBJ2-1, with 15 bases that match TRBD2. Germline loops: CDR1 ENHRY, CDR2 SYGVKD. The junction had 13 bases not matched to a gene; V was cut back by 6 bases and J by 13 bases. CDR3 length: 16 residues. CDR3 in DNA: TGTGCCATCAGGGGAGCTGGGACTAGCGGGGGGCCCCCCCAGTTCTTC. This translates into CAIRGAGTSGGPPQFF.

The chain employs TRBV5-8 and TRBJ1-2; D call uncertain. CDR1 and CDR2 (germline): SGHTS, YDEGEE. V lost 2 bases to trimming and J lost 0 bases, with 11 bases between them. The length of the CDR3 is 15 residues. The CDR3 is CASSFTFRANYGYTF. CDR3 DNA sequence: TGTGCCAGCAGCTTCACCTTTAGAGCTAACTATGGCTACACCTTC.

This clone was detected a few times. This chain links TRBV6-5 with TRBJ2-2, with TRBD1 identical over 7 bases. The V gene end was trimmed by 8 bases and the J gene end by 0 bases; junction bases not matched to a gene: 6. This CDR3 region has 15 residues. Germline values: CDR1 MNHEY, CDR2 SVGAGI. Here the CDR3 reads CASSAGTANTGELFF. The CDR3 DNA reads TGTGCCAGCTCCGCCGGGACAGCGAACACCGGGGAGCTGTTTTTT.

CDR3 nucleotide sequence: TGTGCCAGCAGCCACCGGGACAGAACCAAAATGAACACTGAAGCTTTCTTT. Amino acids: CASSHRDRTKMNTEAFF. The chain employs TRBV4-2 and TRBJ1-1; 7 bases are a match to TRBD1. The J segment lost 0 bases and the V segment lost 3 bases, leaving 10 bases of the junction unmatched. The germline V gene has CDR1 LGHNA and CDR2 YNFKEQ. This CDR3 spans 17 amino acids.

The chain links TRBV28 to TRBJ1-1; a weak D match, TRBD1 (6 bases). Trimming cost V 2 bases and J 3 bases, with 10 bases left between them. CDR1 is MDHEN and CDR2 is SYDVKM in the germline V gene. This CDR3 is 14 amino acids long. The CDR3 sequence is CASSLRRGYTEAFF. The CDR3 DNA reads as TGTGCCAGCAGTTTACGCAGGGGTTACACTGAAGCTTTCTTT.

This clone occurred once. This rearrangement joins TRBV11-2 to TRBJ1-1; TRBD1 agrees at 9 bases. V was clipped by 7 bases and J by 7 bases; unmatched bases: 10. CDR3 length: 14 amino acids. CDR1 is SGHAT, CDR2 FQNNGV, per germline. This CDR3 is CASTRDRDLGEAFF. The CDR3 DNA is TGTGCCAGCACCCGGGACAGGGATTTGGGTGAAGCTTTCTTT.

V gene TRBV28 combines with J gene TRBJ2-3; 7 bases map to TRBD2. The CDR3 has 14 amino acids. The V gene's germline CDR1 is MDHEN and CDR2 SYDVKM. The V and J ends lost 11 bases and 4 bases, in that order; junction bases with no gene match: 12. CDR3 in amino acids: CAAGDSIGADTQYF. DNA for the CDR3: TGTGCCGCGGGGGACTCTATTGGGGCAGATACGCAGTATTTT. Using reference TRBV28 and TRBJ2-3 for the parts outside the CDR3, the full variable domain is DVKVTQSSRYLVKRTGEKVFLECVQDMDHENMFWYRQDPGLGLRLIYFSYDVKMKEKGDIPEGYSVSREKKERFSLILESASTNQTSMYLCAAGDSIGADTQYFGPGTRLTVL.

The chain carries TRBV12-3 or TRBV12-4 and TRBJ1-1; the D is unclear. This CDR3 contains 12 residues. V lost 3 bases and J 4 bases, leaving 6 bases between the germline ends. This CDR3 reads CASSLGSTEAFF. For the CDR3, the DNA is TGTGCCAGCAGTTTGGGGAGCACTGAAGCTTTCTTT.

The gene calls are TRBV27 and TRBJ1-4; the D gene is possibly TRBD1 (6 bases). Germline V lookup: CDR1 MNHEY, CDR2 SMNVEV (reference sequence). This CDR3 is built from 13 residues. The germline V and J ends were trimmed by 5 bases and 7 bases, with 11 bases remaining between them. This CDR3 is CASSTDSSEKLFF. CDR3 coding DNA: TGTGCCAGCAGTACGGACAGCTCTGAAAAACTGTTTTTT.

The J gene is TRBJ2-7, the V gene TRBV29-1, with 9 bases fitting TRBD1. V lost 4 bases and J lost 0; bases outside the gene matches: 16. The CDR3 consists of 18 residues. Germline CDR1 reads SQVTM; CDR2 reads ANQGSEA. CDR3 loop: CSVVPGQGFPGGSYEQYF. DNA for the CDR3: TGCAGCGTTGTACCGGGACAGGGATTCCCTGGGGGCTCCTACGAGCAGTACTTC.

This clone was detected only once. V usage is TRBV27 and J usage is TRBJ2-1; 10 bases match TRBD1. With V trimmed by 6 bases and J by 5 bases, 7 bases remained unmatched. The germline CDR1 and CDR2 sequences are MNHEY and SMNVEV (reference sequence). The CDR3 has 15 residues. The CDR3 protein is CASSPGTGVHNEQFF. CDR3 DNA: TGTGCCAGCAGCCCCGGGACAGGGGTTCACAATGAGCAGTTCTTC.

This clone was seen just once. This rearrangement joins TRBV6-5 to TRBJ1-4; perhaps TRBD1 as D (6 bases). Germline CDR1 reads MNHEY; CDR2 reads SVGAGI. The CDR3 length is 15 residues. V lost 8 bases and J 4 bases, leaving 17 bases between the germline ends. The CDR3 region has the DNA TGTGCCAGCGACCCGGTGGGGGCAAGTAATGAAAAACTGTTTTTT. It specifies CASDPVGASNEKLFF.

The gene calls are TRBV6-5 and TRBJ2-7, with 10 nucleotides matching TRBD1. The germline gives CDR1 MNHEY, CDR2 SVGAGI. The CDR3 runs to 15 residues. Trimming took 2 bases from V and 2 from J; bases not matched to a gene: 3. DNA for the CDR3: TGTGCCAGCAGTTACACCGGGACAGGGGCCTACGAGCAGTACTTC. Amino acid sequence: CASSYTGTGAYEQYF.

This clone was seen just once. An end of the junction differs from the germline gene, which may be a read error. This chain joins TRBV7-9 and TRBJ2-1, with 9 bases that match TRBD2. Germline loops: CDR1 SEHNR, CDR2 FQNEAQ (reference sequence). CDR3 size: 13 residues. The chain's CDR3 is CASSPAWAGGQIF. CDR3 nucleotide sequence: TGTGCCAGCAGCCCAGCGTGGGCGGGGGGGCAAATCTTC.

This clone was counted a few times. The rearrangement joins TRBV18 to TRBJ1-3; D is uncertain. The CDR3 runs to 16 residues. V lost 1 base to trimming and J lost 0 bases, with 10 bases between them. Per germline, CDR1 KGHSH and CDR2 LQKENI. CDR3 protein: CASSPRSVSSGNTIYF. CDR3 sequence (DNA): TGTGCCAGCTCACCACGGTCGGTGAGCTCTGGAAACACCATATATTTT.

The V and J genes are TRBV28 and TRBJ2-7, with TRBD1 matching over 7 bases. The junction had 2 bases not matched to a gene; V was cut back by 0 bases and J by 0 bases. The length of the CDR3 is 15 residues. Looked up from germline, CDR1 is MDHEN and CDR2 is SYDVKM. CDR3 sequence (DNA): TGTGCCAGCAGTTTATGGCAGGGGGTCTCCTACGAGCAGTACTTC. It encodes CASSLWQGVSYEQYF.